One sample yielded the 14 T cell receptor beta chains listed below, sequenced in a study of blood T cell repertoires in COVID-19. This table comes from immunoSEQ multiplex PCR, and its TCRdb copy is limited to in-frame clones, with some not included. The table shows 110,000 to 150,000 clones, with 70% to 90% occurring only once. The sequencing input was PBMCs or T cells enriched from blood (not recorded which). Source of these receptors: a woman aged 35 to 49 who had recovered from COVID-19.

This sequence joins TRBV5-1 and TRBJ2-6; TRBD1 matches at 9 bases. This CDR3 has 19 amino acids. V lost 3 bases to trimming and J lost 0 bases; unmatched junction nucleotides: 10. Germline CDR1 is SGHRS and CDR2 is YFSETQ. In nucleotides, the CDR3 is TGCGCCAGCAGCTCGCCCCCGGGACAGGGCCACTCTGGGGCCAACGTCCTGACTTTC. Amino acid sequence: CASSSPPGQGHSGANVLTF.

This clone has a single count. J is TRBJ1-2 and V is TRBV4-2, with D unresolved. The germline CDR1 and CDR2 sequences are LGHNA and YNFKEQ. The CDR3 totals 15 residues. The V gene lost 2 bases and the J gene lost 4 bases, with 14 bases spanning the gap. In DNA form, the CDR3 reads TGTGCCAGCAGCCAATCCCCTGGCGGACTCTATGGCTACACCTTC. This encodes CASSQSPGGLYGYTF.

The CDR3, as DNA: TGTGCCAGCAGCGGGACAGGCGGGTATGGCTACACCTTC. Its protein product is CASSGTGGYGYTF. V is TRBV9 and J is TRBJ1-2; 7 nucleotides line up with TRBD1. The J segment lost 5 bases and the V segment lost 3 bases, leaving 4 bases of the junction unmatched. The CDR3 has 13 amino acids. The germline V gene has CDR1 SGDLS and CDR2 YYNGEE.

The V gene is TRBV11-1, the J gene TRBJ2-3, with D tentatively TRBD1 (5 bases). The V gene lost 3 bases and the J gene lost 3 bases, with 13 bases spanning the gap. From germline, CDR1 is SGHAT and CDR2 FQDESV (reference sequence). The CDR3 covers 15 residues. The CDR3, as DNA: TGTGCCAGCAGCTTCCGACGGAAGGGGACAGATACGCAGTATTTT. It is translated as CASSFRRKGTDTQYF.

The V gene is TRBV18, the J gene TRBJ2-3; tentatively, D is TRBD2 (6 bases). V shed 3 bases and J shed 2 bases, with 15 bases lying between them. The CDR3 runs 16 residues. Germline V gene data show CDR1 as KGHSH and CDR2 as LQKENI. The CDR3 DNA sequence: TGTGCCAGCTCACCGTTAGCGGCAAGCCTCACAGATACGCAGTATTTT. As protein: CASSPLAASLTDTQYF.

V and J are TRBV2 and TRBJ2-4; perhaps TRBD1 as D (6 bases). CDR1 is SNHLY, CDR2 FYNNEI, per germline. V gave up 10 bases and J gave up 4 bases, with 17 bases separating them. The CDR3 has 14 amino acids. CDR3 sequence: CATSSQGPKNIQYF. CDR3 DNA: TGTGCCACCTCCTCCCAGGGGCCAAAAAACATTCAGTACTTC.

This chain links TRBV19 with TRBJ1-1; D not resolved. The CDR3 has 13 amino acids. Germline V gene sequence: CDR1 LNHDA, CDR2 SQIVND (reference sequence). Deletions cut 3 bases from V and 1 base from J, with 6 bases between. This chain's CDR3 is CASSISPNTEAFF. Written as DNA, the CDR3 is TGTGCCAGTAGTATTAGCCCGAACACTGAAGCTTTCTTT. The full variable domain, completed using reference TRBV19 and TRBJ1-1, is DGGITQSPKYLFRKEGQNVTLSCEQNLNHDAMYWYRQDPGQGLRLIYYSQIVNDFQKGDIAEGYSVSREKKESFPLTVTSAQKNPTAFYLCASSISPNTEAFFGQGTRLTVV.

This clone was picked up a small number of times. This rearrangement joins TRBV2 to TRBJ1-1; 7 bases are shared with TRBD1. The germline V gene has CDR1 SNHLY and CDR2 FYNNEI. Trimming cost V 6 bases and J 5 bases; bases outside gene matches: 6. There are 13 residues in the CDR3. CDR3 sequence reads: CASSRQGFTEAFF. The CDR3 DNA reads TGTGCCAGCAGCCGACAGGGTTTTACTGAAGCTTTCTTT.

The chain couples TRBV6-5 to TRBJ2-3, with 11 bases lining up with TRBD2. The ends lost 9 bases at V and 3 bases at J; junction bases unmatched: 5. The CDR3 loop spans 14 amino acids. The germline V gene encodes CDR1 MNHEY and CDR2 SVGAGI. CDR3 amino acids: CASTGLAVTDTQYF. CDR3 nucleotide sequence: TGTGCCAGTACGGGACTAGCGGTAACAGATACGCAGTATTTT.

V gene TRBV7-8 combines with J gene TRBJ2-3; 9 bases match TRBD2. Trimming took 5 bases from V and 5 from J; bases not matched to a gene: 14. The CDR3 is made up of 17 amino acids. Germline loops: CDR1 SGHVS, CDR2 FQNEAQ. The CDR3 here is CASSPLPSGVGEDTQYF. The CDR3 DNA follows: TGTGCCAGCAGCCCTTTACCTAGCGGGGTGGGGGAAGATACGCAGTATTTT.

V gene TRBV30 combines with J gene TRBJ1-1, with 7 bases identical to TRBD1. The germline V gene encodes CDR1 GTSNPN and CDR2 SVGIG (reference sequence). This CDR3 region has 13 residues. J gave up 1 base and V 4 bases, and 3 bases lay outside the gene matches. CDR3 amino acids: CAWMTGQNTEAFF. The CDR3, as DNA: TGTGCCTGGATGACAGGGCAGAACACTGAAGCTTTCTTT.

This clone was detected once. The chain uses TRBV28 and TRBJ2-7; 11 positions agree with TRBD2. Germline lookup yields CDR1 MDHEN and CDR2 SYDVKM. The CDR3 is 15 amino acids. In DNA, the CDR3 is TGTGCTGCGATGGGGCTAGCGGGAGGATTACACGAGCAGTACTTC. As protein: CAAMGLAGGLHEQYF. The full variable domain, with the rest looked up from reference TRBV28 and TRBJ2-7, is DVKVTQSSRYLVKRTGEKVFLECVQDMDHENMFWYRQDPGLGLRLIYFSYDVKMKEKGDIPEGYSVSREKKERFSLILESASTNQTSMYLCAAMGLAGGLHEQYFGPGTRLTVT.

The chain links TRBV4-1 to TRBJ1-2, with TRBD1 identical over 10 bases. CDR3 size: 14 residues. In germline, CDR1 is MGHRA, CDR2 YSYEKL. Trimming cost V 5 bases and J 4 bases; bases outside gene matches: 4. The CDR3 region is CASSSGQGTYGYTF. In DNA form, the CDR3 reads TGCGCCAGCAGCTCGGGACAGGGGACCTATGGCTACACCTTC.

This chain connects TRBV18 to TRBJ1-1; 10 bases are a match to TRBD1. J lost 3 bases, V lost 5 bases, and 3 bases had no gene match. The CDR3 has 14 amino acids. The germline CDR1 and CDR2 sequences are KGHSH and LQKENI. The CDR3 bases are TGTGCCAGCTCAGGACAGGGGGAGGACACTGAAGCTTTCTTT. It specifies CASSGQGEDTEAFF.